The present TCR beta chain was sequenced within a study of T-cell memory formation after mild COVID-19. Findings and limits, study-wide: Contracting CD8+ clones were enriched in EMRA, CD4+ mainly in CM and EM. The study found balanced CD4/CD8 in clones contracting day 15 to 85 and a CD4+ lean in later expanders. In pre-infection memory, a portion of responding clones appeared, which suggested that cross-reactive memory joined.

This clonotype was picked up a small number of times. Its matching antigen is unknown. The ends were cut back, 3 bases at V and 9 bases at J, with 12 bases in the middle. This CDR3 is built from 13 residues. Looked up from germline, CDR1 is ENHRY and CDR2 is SYGVKD. TCRdb reprocessed the 5' RACE reads with MiXCR, giving one entry per CDR3 protein. The table records about 290,000 distinct CDR3 sequences, approximately 16% of them present only once. Source material: PBMCs or a T cell subset sorted from them (not recorded which). The chain is built from TRBV10-3 and TRBJ2-1; unclear D gene. The receptor was isolated from a man aged 18 to 30 who had mild COVID-19 (a few samples of this study predate the infection). Cell type and time point are not known. CDR3 in DNA: TGTGCCATCAGTGATAATCCGGCAGTTGAGCAGTTCTTC. Protein product: CAISDNPAVEQFF.